The clone carrying this TCR beta chain was observed at least ten times. The entry originates in a study of regulatory T cells in long-lasting Graves disease. Construction of the TCR beta libraries employed iRepertoire HTBI primers in conjunction with Arm-PCR of CDR3 regions. Each CDR3 protein gets one entry after TCRdb re-called the multiplex PCR reads with MiXCR. Of about 300,000 distinct CDR3 sequences listed, 15% to 20% are singletons. The CDR3 loop spans 17 amino acids. Germline V gene sequence: CDR1 MNHEY, CDR2 SMNVEV (reference sequence). Trimming removed 5 bases at V and 2 bases at J, with 19 bases between. Documented time point: newly diagnosed GD, antithyroid drugs for less than 3 months. PBMC-extracted RNA yielded the TCR library.

V is TRBV27 and J is TRBJ2-1, with D perhaps assigned TRBD1 or TRBD2 (5 bases each). The sample consisted of peripheral blood mononuclear cells (PBMCs), taken at new diagnosis, from a patient treated with antithyroid drugs. This clonotype was sampled from a female donor with Graves disease. The CDR3 nucleotides are TGTGCCAGCAGTGCCCCCTCCCTAGGGGAGCCCTACAATGAGCAGTTCTTC. It codes for CASSAPSLGEPYNEQFF.